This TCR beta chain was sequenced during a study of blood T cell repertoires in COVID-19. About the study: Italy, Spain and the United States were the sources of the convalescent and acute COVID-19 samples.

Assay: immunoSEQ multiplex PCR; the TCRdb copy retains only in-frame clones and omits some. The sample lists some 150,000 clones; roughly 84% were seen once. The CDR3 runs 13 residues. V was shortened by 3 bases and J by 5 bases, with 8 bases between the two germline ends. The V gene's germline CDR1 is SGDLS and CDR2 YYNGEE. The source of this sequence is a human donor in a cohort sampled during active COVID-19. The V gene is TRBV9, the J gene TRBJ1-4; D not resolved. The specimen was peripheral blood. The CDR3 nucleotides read TGTGCCAGCAGCGGCCCCGGGAATGAAAAACTGTTTTTT. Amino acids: CASSGPGNEKLFF.